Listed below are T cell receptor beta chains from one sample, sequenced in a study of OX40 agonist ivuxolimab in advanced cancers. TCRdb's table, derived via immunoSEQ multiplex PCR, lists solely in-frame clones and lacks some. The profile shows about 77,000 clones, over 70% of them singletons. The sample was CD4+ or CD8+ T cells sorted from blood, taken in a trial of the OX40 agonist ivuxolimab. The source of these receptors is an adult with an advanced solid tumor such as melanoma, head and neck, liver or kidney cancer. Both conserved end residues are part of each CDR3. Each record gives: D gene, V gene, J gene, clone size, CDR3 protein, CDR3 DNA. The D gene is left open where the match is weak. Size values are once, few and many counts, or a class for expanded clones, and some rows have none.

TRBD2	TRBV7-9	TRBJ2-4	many	CASSQNSGRGNIQYF	TGTGCCAGCAGCCAAAATAGCGGGAGGGGAAACATTCAGTACTTC
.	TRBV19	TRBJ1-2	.	CASSPPLGAGYTF	TGTGCCAGTAGTCCCCCGTTGGGGGCTGGCTACACCTTC
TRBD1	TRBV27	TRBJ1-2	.	CASSAGQGRGYGYTF	TGTGCCAGCAGTGCCGGACAGGGTAGGGGATATGGCTACACCTTC
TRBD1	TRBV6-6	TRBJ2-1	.	CASSYSGQTGTEQFF	TGTGCCAGCAGTTACTCGGGACAGACAGGGACTGAGCAGTTCTTC
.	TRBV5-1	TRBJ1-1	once	CASSLISEGTEAFF	TGCGCCAGCAGCTTGATCAGCGAGGGTACTGAAGCTTTCTTT
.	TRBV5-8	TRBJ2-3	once	CASRTRDAGDTQYF	TGTGCCAGCAGGACCCGGGACGCCGGAGATACGCAGTATTTT
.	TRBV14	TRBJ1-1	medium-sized	CASSPRRDTDKEAFF	TGTGCCAGCAGCCCCCGAAGGGACACCGACAAGGAAGCTTTCTTT
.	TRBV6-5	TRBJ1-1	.	CASSIQGGDTEAFF	TGTGCCAGCAGTATACAGGGAGGGGACACTGAAGCTTTCTTT
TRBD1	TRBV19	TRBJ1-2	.	CASSTPGTGGRGYGYTF	TGTGCCAGTAGCACTCCCGGGACAGGGGGCAGGGGCTATGGCTACACCTTC
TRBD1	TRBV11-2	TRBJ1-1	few	CASSPLRDRGVEAFF	TGTGCCAGCAGCCCACTTCGGGACAGGGGGGTTGAAGCTTTCTTT
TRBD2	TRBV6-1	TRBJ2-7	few	CASSEEGGRPSYEQYF	TGTGCCAGCAGTGAAGAGGGCGGGAGGCCCTCCTACGAGCAGTACTTC
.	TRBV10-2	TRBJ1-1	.	CASSEGGIGRGTEAFF	TGCGCCAGCAGTGAAGGAGGGATCGGGAGGGGCACTGAAGCTTTCTTT
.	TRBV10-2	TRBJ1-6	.	CASGGAGGDNSPLHF	TGCGCCAGCGGGGGGGCGGGCGGCGATAATTCACCCCTCCACTTT
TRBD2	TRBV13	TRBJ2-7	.	CASSLGLPSGGPYEQYF	TGTGCCAGCAGCTTAGGGCTTCCTAGCGGGGGACCGTACGAGCAGTACTTC
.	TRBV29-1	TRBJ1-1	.	CSVGDRGRNTEAFF	TGCAGCGTTGGAGACAGAGGTAGGAACACTGAAGCTTTCTTT
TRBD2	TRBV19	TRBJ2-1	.	CASSHTGRRSSYNEQFF	TGTGCCAGTAGTCACACCGGGAGGAGGAGCTCCTACAATGAGCAGTTCTTC
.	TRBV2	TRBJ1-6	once	CASSDSNSPLHF	TGTGCCAGCAGTGACAGCAATTCACCCCTCCACTTT
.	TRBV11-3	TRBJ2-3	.	CASSRAWGTSTDTQYF	TGTGCCAGCAGCCGCGCATGGGGAACTAGCACAGATACGCAGTATTTT
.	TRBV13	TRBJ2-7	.	CASSLKPSQYEQYF	TGTGCCAGCAGCCTAAAACCTAGTCAGTACGAGCAGTACTTC
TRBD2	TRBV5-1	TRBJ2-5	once	CASSLLPSGAEETQYF	TGCGCCAGCAGCTTGTTGCCTAGCGGAGCAGAAGAGACCCAGTACTTC
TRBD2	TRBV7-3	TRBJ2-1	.	CASSGGTSGLNEQFF	TGTGCCAGCAGCGGTGGGACTAGCGGTCTCAATGAGCAGTTCTTC
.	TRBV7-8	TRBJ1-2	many	CASSENGGGYTF	TGTGCCAGCAGCGAAAACGGCGGGGGCTACACCTTC
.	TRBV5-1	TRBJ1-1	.	CASSLDSAGTEAFF	TGCGCCAGCAGCTTAGACAGCGCGGGCACTGAAGCTTTCTTT
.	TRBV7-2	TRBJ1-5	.	CASSLSSNQPQHF	TGTGCCAGCAGCTTAAGCTCTAATCAGCCCCAGCATTTT
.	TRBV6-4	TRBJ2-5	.	CASSNTNGGTQYF	TGTGCCAGCAGTAATACCAACGGGGGGACCCAGTACTTC
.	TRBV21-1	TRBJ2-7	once	CASSKVLTGGPSEQYF	TGTGCCAGCAGCAAAGTATTAACGGGGGGGCCAAGCGAGCAGTACTTC
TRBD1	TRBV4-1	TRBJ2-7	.	CASSQDDRGVGEQYF	TGCGCCAGCAGCCAAGATGACAGGGGGGTGGGGGAGCAGTACTTC
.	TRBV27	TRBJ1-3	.	CASSPTPRSSGNTIYF	TGTGCCAGCAGTCCCACACCTAGGTCCTCCGGAAACACCATATATTTT